The entry below describes one T cell receptor (beta chain). Between the trimmed V and J ends, which lost 6 bases and 0 bases, there was a span of 17 bases. CDR3 size: 16 residues. Germline CDR1 is SGHDT and CDR2 is YYEEEE. The data were taken from a study of T-cell memory formation after mild COVID-19. TCRdb reprocessed the 5' RACE reads via MiXCR and lists one record per CDR3 protein. The sample has approximately 440,000 distinct CDR3 sequences; about 19% are singletons. The sample was PBMCs or a T cell subset sorted from them (not recorded which). The sequence came from an adult woman who had mild COVID-19 (a few samples of this study predate the infection). Cell type and time point are not known. The V call is TRBV5-6, the J call TRBJ2-3, with D hard to call. CDR3 in DNA: TGTGCCAGCACCAACGACGGCCCTACTAGCACAGATACGCAGTATTTT. This codes for CASTNDGPTSTDTQYF.